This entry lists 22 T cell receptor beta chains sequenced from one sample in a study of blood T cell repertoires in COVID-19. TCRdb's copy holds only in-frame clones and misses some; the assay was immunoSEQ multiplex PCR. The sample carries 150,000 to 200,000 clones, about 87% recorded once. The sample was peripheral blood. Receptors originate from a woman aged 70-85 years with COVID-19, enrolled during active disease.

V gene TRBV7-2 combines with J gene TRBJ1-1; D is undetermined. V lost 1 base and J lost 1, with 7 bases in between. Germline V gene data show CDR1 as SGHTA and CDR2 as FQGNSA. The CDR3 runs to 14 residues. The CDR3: CASSLEAGNTEAFF. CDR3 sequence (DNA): TGTGCCAGCAGCTTAGAGGCGGGGAACACTGAAGCTTTCTTT.

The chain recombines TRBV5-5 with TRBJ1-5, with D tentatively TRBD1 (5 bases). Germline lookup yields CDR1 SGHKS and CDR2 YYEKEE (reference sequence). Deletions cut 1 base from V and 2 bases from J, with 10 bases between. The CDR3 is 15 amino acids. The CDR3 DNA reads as TGTGCCAGCAGCTTGTTTGCGACAGGCAATCAGCCCCAGCATTTT. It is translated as CASSLFATGNQPQHF.

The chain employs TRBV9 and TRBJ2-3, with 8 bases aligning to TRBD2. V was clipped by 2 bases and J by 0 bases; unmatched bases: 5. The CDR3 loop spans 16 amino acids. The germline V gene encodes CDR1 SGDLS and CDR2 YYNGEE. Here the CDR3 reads CASSVLPSGSTDTQYF. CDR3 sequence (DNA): TGTGCCAGCAGCGTCCTGCCTAGCGGGAGCACAGATACGCAGTATTTT.

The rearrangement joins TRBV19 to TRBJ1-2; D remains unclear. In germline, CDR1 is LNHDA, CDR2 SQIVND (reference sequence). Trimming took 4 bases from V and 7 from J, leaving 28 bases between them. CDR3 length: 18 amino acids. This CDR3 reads CASSTTTHGVDPLGGYTF. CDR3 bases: TGTGCCAGTAGTACAACAACCCACGGGGTGGACCCCCTAGGTGGCTACACCTTC.

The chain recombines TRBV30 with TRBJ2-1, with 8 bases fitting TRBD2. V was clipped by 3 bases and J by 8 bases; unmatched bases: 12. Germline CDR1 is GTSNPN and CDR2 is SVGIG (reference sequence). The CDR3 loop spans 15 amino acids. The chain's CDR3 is CAWRLAGSRGYEQFF. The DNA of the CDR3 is TGTGCCTGGAGGTTAGCGGGATCTAGGGGTTATGAGCAGTTCTTC.

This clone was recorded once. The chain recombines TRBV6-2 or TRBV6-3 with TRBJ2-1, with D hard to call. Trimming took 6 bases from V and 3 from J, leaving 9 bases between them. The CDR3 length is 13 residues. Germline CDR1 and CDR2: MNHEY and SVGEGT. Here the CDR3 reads CASSPPYYNEQFF. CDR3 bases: TGTGCCAGCAGCCCCCCGTACTACAATGAGCAGTTCTTC.

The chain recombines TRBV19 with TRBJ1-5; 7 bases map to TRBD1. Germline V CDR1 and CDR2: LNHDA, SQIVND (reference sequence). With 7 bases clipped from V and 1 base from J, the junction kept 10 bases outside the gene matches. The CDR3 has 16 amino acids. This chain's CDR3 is CASNKQGTGSNQPQHF. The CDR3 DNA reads TGTGCCAGTAACAAACAGGGGACCGGCAGCAATCAGCCCCAGCATTTT.

The CDR3 is CASSFGTSVKNIQYF. The DNA for the CDR3 is TGTGCCAGCAGTTTTGGGACTAGCGTTAAAAACATTCAGTACTTC. The chain employs TRBV27 and TRBJ2-4; 10 bases line up with TRBD2. CDR3 length equals 15 residues. J lost 4 bases, V lost 3 bases, and 3 bases had no gene match. Germline-derived CDR1 and CDR2 are MNHEY and SMNVEV (reference sequence).

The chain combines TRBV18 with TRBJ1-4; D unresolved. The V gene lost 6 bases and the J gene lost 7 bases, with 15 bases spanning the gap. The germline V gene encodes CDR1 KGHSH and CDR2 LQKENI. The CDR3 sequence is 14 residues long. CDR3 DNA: TGTGCCAGCTCCGGTCCCCCTTTGAGTGAAAAACTGTTTTTT. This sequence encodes CASSGPPLSEKLFF.

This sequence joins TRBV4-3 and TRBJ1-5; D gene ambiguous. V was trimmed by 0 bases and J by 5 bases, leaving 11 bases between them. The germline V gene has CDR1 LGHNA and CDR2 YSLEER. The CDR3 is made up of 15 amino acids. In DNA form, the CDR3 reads TGCGCCAGCAGCCAAGATGCGGTTGAGTATCAGCCCCAGCATTTT. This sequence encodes CASSQDAVEYQPQHF.

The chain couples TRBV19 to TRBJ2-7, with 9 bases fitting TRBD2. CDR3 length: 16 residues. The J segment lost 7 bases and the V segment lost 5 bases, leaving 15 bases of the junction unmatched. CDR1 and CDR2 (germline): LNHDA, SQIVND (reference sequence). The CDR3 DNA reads TGTGCCAGTAGTCTCGGCTCGGCTAGCGGGACGGAGGAGCAGTACTTC. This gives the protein CASSLGSASGTEEQYF.

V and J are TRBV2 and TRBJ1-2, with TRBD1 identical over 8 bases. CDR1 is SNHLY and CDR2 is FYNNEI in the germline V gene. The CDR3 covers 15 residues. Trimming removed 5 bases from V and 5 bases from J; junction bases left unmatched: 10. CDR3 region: CASSSRQGIGYGYTF. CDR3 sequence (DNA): TGTGCCAGCAGTTCAAGACAGGGGATAGGGTATGGCTACACCTTC.

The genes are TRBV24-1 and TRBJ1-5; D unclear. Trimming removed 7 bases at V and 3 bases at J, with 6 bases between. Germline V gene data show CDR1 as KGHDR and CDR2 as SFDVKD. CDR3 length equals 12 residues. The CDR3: CATSESNQPQHF. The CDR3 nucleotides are TGTGCCACCAGCGAGTCCAATCAGCCCCAGCATTTT.

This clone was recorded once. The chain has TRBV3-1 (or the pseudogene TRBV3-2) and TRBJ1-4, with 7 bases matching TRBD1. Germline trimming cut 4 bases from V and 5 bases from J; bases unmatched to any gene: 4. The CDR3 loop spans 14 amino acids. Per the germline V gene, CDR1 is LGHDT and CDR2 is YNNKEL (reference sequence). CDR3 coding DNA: TGTGCCAGCAGCCGGGGACAGCGAAATGAAAAACTGTTTTTT. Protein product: CASSRGQRNEKLFF.

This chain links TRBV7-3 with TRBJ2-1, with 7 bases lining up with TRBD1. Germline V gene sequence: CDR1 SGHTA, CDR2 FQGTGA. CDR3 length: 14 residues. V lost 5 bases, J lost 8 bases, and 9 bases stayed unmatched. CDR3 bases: TGTGCCAGCAGCCCCTGGGACAGTGGCGATGAGCAGTTCTTC. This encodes CASSPWDSGDEQFF.

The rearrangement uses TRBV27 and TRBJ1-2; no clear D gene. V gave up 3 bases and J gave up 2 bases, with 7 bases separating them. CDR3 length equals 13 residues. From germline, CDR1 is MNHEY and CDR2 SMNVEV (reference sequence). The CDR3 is CASSFTQNYGYTF. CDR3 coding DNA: TGTGCCAGCAGTTTTACACAGAACTATGGCTACACCTTC.

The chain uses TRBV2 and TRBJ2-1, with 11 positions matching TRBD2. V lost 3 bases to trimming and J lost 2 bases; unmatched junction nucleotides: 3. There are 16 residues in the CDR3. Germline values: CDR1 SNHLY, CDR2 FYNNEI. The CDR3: CASSDLTSGAYNEQFF. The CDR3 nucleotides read TGTGCCAGCAGTGACCTGACTAGCGGGGCCTACAATGAGCAGTTCTTC.

The CDR3 coding sequence is TGTGCCAGCGATTCGGGGACTAGCAGCAACACCGGGGAGCTGTTTTTT. Protein product: CASDSGTSSNTGELFF. The genes are TRBV9 and TRBJ2-2; 9 bases align to TRBD2. Germline CDR1 reads SGDLS; CDR2 reads YYNGEE. V shed 7 bases and J 2 bases; nucleotides not matched to a gene: 9. The CDR3 has 16 residues.

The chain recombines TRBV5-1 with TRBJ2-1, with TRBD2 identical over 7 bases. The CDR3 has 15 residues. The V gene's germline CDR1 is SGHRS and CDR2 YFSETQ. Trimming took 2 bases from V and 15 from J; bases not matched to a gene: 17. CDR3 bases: TGCGCCAGCAGCTTAGCGGCTAGCGGAGCAGGAAAGAGGTTCTTC. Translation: CASSLAASGAGKRFF.

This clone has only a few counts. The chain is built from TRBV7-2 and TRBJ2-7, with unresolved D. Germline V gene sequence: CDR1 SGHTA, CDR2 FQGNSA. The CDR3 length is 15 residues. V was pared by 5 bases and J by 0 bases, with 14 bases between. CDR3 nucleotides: TGTGCCAGCAGCCTAGGCGCGGCTAGCTCCTACGAGCAGTACTTC. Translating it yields CASSLGAASSYEQYF.

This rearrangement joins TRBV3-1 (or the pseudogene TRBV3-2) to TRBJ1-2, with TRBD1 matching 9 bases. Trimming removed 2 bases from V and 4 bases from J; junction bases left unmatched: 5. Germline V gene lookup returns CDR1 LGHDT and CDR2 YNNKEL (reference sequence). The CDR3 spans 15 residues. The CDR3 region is CASSQNTGQGYGYTF. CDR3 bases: TGTGCCAGCAGCCAAAACACGGGACAGGGCTATGGCTACACCTTC.

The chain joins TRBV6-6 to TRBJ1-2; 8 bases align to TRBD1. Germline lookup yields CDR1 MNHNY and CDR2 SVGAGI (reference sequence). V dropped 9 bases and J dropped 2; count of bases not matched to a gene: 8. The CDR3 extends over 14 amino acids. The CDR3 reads CASLPGGLNYGYTF. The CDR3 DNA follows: TGTGCCAGTCTGCCAGGGGGCCTCAACTATGGCTACACCTTC.